A selection of T cell receptor beta chains follows, all from one sample in a study of blood T cells in healthy people across ages. TCRdb passed the 5' RACE reads through MiXCR, listing each CDR3 protein once. The sample has 650,000 to 1,000,000 distinct CDR3 sequences, approximately 35% seen once; the top ten hold approximately 12%. Sequencing was performed on blood. Receptors were obtained from a man younger than 35 in good health. Both conserved end residues are part of each CDR3. A D gene is named only where the DNA matches it firmly. Rows give clone size only sometimes, using once, few, many, or a class for an expanded clone.

TRBD1	TRBJ1-1	TRBV11-1	.	TGTGCCAGCAGCTTAGCGAACAGGGGCACTGAAGCTTTCTTT	CASSLANRGTEAFF
.	TRBJ2-1	TRBV6-2/TRBV6-3	.	TGTGCCAGCAGCAGGAGCTCCACTTACAATGAGCAGTTCTTC	CASSRSSTYNEQFF
TRBD1	TRBJ1-2	TRBV9	once	TGTGCCGGCAGCGTAGGACAGGGGGCGAGTTTACCTGGCTACACCTTC	CAGSVGQGASLPGYTF
.	TRBJ2-6	TRBV21-1	.	TGTGCCAGCAGCAAATTAAGGGCGGGGAGCTCTGGGGCCAACGTCCTGACTTTC	CASSKLRAGSSGANVLTF
TRBD2	TRBJ2-5	TRBV20-1	.	TGCAGTGCTGTTTTGTCGGGGGGAAACAATGAGCAGTACTTC	CSAVLSGGNNEQYF
TRBD1	TRBJ1-5	TRBV29-1	few	TGCAGCGTTGTGGACAGGGCGAATCAGCCCCAGCATTTT	CSVVDRANQPQHF
TRBD2	TRBJ2-7	TRBV4-1	.	TGCGCCAGCAGCCAAGAGCGGGGGGGCTCCTACAATGAGCAGTACTTC	CASSQERGGSYNEQYF
TRBD2	TRBJ2-1	TRBV27	.	TGTGCCAGCGGGCTAGCGGGGTACAATGAGCAGTTCTTC	CASGLAGYNEQFF
TRBD1	TRBJ1-1	TRBV5-1	few	TGCGCCAGCAGGAGGGACAGGGATTATTTAGGCACTGAAGCTTTCTTT	CASRRDRDYLGTEAFF
TRBD1	TRBJ2-2	TRBV5-1	.	TGCGCCAGCAGCACCTCGACCCGGGACAGATTAGCCGGGGAGCTGTTTTTT	CASSTSTRDRLAGELFF
.	TRBJ2-4	TRBV3-1	few	TGTGCCAGCAGCCCCCCTCACGGGCCGTCCAAAAACATTCAGTACTTC	CASSPPHGPSKNIQYF
.	TRBJ1-5	TRBV4-3	.	TGCGCCAGCAGCCAAGGTCACAGGGACCAGCCCCAGCATTTT	CASSQGHRDQPQHF
.	TRBJ2-7	TRBV28	few	TGTGCCAGCGGTGGTCAAGGGTCCCACGAGCAGTACTTC	CASGGQGSHEQYF
TRBD1	TRBJ2-5	TRBV5-1	.	TGCGCCAGCAGCCTTTCGGACAGGGGGGAGACCCAGTACTTC	CASSLSDRGETQYF
.	TRBJ2-3	TRBV4-3	many	TGCGCCAGCAGCCAAGAACTGGACCTTAGCACAGATACGCAGTATTTT	CASSQELDLSTDTQYF
.	TRBJ2-4	TRBV5-5	many	TGTGCCAGCAGCCGGGCTGGCGGAAACATTCAGTACTTC	CASSRAGGNIQYF
TRBD1	TRBJ2-5	TRBV6-5	.	TGTGCCAGCAGTTACTCAAATGGACAGGGGGAAGAGACCCAGTACTTC	CASSYSNGQGEETQYF
.	TRBJ2-3	TRBV12-3/TRBV12-4	few	TGTGCCAGCAGTCGACAGGCGGACTTACCCACAGATACGCAGTATTTT	CASSRQADLPTDTQYF
.	TRBJ1-3	TRBV12-3/TRBV12-4	.	TGTGCCAGCGATCCCGGAAACACCATATATTTT	CASDPGNTIYF
.	TRBJ1-2	TRBV14	.	TGTGCCAGCAGCCACACGAACTTACGGGACACACCTATTGGCTATGGCTACACCTTC	CASSHTNLRDTPIGYGYTF
.	TRBJ1-6	TRBV30	many	TGTGCCTTTGCAGGGGCCGACTATAATTCACCCCTCCACTTT	CAFAGADYNSPLHF
.	TRBJ2-7	TRBV12-3/TRBV12-4	many	TGTGCCAGCGGCTTACTGGATCGGGGCCACGAGCAGTACTTC	CASGLLDRGHEQYF
.	TRBJ2-6	TRBV21-1	.	TGTGCCAGCAGCTCCCCTTTAGGGCAGGTGGATGTATCGCCCTCTGGGGCCAACGTCCTGACTTTC	CASSSPLGQVDVSPSGANVLTF
TRBD1	TRBJ2-1	TRBV4-3	many	TGCGCCAGCAGCCAGACAGGGAATGAGCAGTTCTTC	CASSQTGNEQFF
TRBD1	TRBJ2-1	TRBV4-3	.	TGCGCCAGCAGCCAGATGGGACAGGACAATGAGCAGTTCTTC	CASSQMGQDNEQFF
.	TRBJ1-5	TRBV20-1	many	TGCAGTGCGTGGGACACCAATCAGCCCCAGCATTTT	CSAWDTNQPQHF
TRBD2	TRBJ2-7	TRBV29-1	many	TGCAGCGTCGAAAAAGCGGGGGAATCCTACGAGCAGTACTTC	CSVEKAGESYEQYF
.	TRBJ1-2	TRBV6-5	few	TGTGCCAGCACTCAACGGGGGTATGGCTACACCTTC	CASTQRGYGYTF
TRBD1	TRBJ2-7	TRBV6-6	.	TGTGCCAGCAGCCTCAGACAGGGGGCTGATCAGTACTTC	CASSLRQGADQYF
TRBD1	TRBJ1-1	TRBV20-1	.	TGCAGTGCTCGAGGGACAGGCACTGAAGCTTTCTTT	CSARGTGTEAFF
.	TRBJ1-2	TRBV29-1	.	TGCAGCGTTCTCGGGGGGTTGAGGTATGGCTACACCTTC	CSVLGGLRYGYTF